This TCR beta chain appears in the sequencing data of a study of T cell repertoires in cytomegalovirus infection. As regards this clonotype: Its antigen is not known.

TCRdb reprocessed the reads via MiXCR and lists one record per CDR3 protein. The sample carries some 920,000 distinct CDR3 sequences, approximately 31% recorded once. Findings of the study overall: Of the TCR beta families, the public ones yielded a cumulative frequency that identified carriers of CMV plus the relevant HLA.

The receptor was derived from a human donor in good health (CMV status not recorded). Some clones in this sample may be carry-over from other donors' samples. Material: cultured CD8+ T cells from PBMCs, obtained from culture after CMV antigen stimulation.

As DNA, the CDR3 is TGTGCCAGCAGTGGGTGGACTAGCGGGGGGCACCCAAGCTCCTACGAGCAGTACGTC. As protein: CASSGWTSGGHPSSYEQYV. The genes are TRBV6-1 and TRBJ2-7; 14 bases agree with TRBD2. Unmatched junction bases numbered 11, after V lost 4 bases and J lost 0 bases. Germline CDR1 and CDR2: MNHNS and SASEGT. The CDR3 extends over 19 amino acids.